These 29 T cell receptor beta chains were all obtained from the same sample, sequenced in a study of Tregs in tolerant kidney transplant recipients. Their target antigens are unknown. The method was immunoSEQ multiplex PCR; TCRdb's version includes in-frame clones alone and lacks a portion of them. The table lists about 44,000 clones, just under 97% of them singletons. The sequenced sample consisted of Tregs from blood cultured with allogeneic cells. Receptors originate from a human donor in good health.

The chain links TRBV4-1 to TRBJ2-5; TRBD1 or TRBD2 may be the D gene (5 bases each). This CDR3 spans 18 amino acids. The germline V gene has CDR1 MGHRA and CDR2 YSYEKL. The germline V and J ends were trimmed by 0 bases and 5 bases, with 22 bases remaining between them. CDR3 nucleotides: TGCGCCAGCAGCCAAGATCCCCCTAGATTGGGGCCGGGGGAGACCCAGTACTTC. Protein product: CASSQDPPRLGPGETQYF.

The gene calls are TRBV5-4 and TRBJ2-7; perhaps TRBD1 as D (5 bases). Germline assignment: CDR1 SGHNT and CDR2 YYREEE (reference sequence). V dropped 1 base and J dropped 4 bases, with 9 bases sitting between them. This CDR3 comprises 13 residues. CDR3 coding DNA: TGTGCCAGCAGCTTGCAGGGTGGGTACGAGCAGTACTTC. As protein: CASSLQGGYEQYF.

This clone is a singleton in its sample. This chain uses TRBV9 with TRBJ1-2; D not resolved. The CDR3 is 14 amino acids. Germline lookup yields CDR1 SGDLS and CDR2 YYNGEE. Trimming took off 0 bases at V and 1 base at J, with 7 bases between the two ends. Written as DNA, the CDR3 is TGTGCCAGCAGCGTAGGGAGTCATAACTATGGCTACACCTTC. This sequence encodes CASSVGSHNYGYTF.

The genes are TRBV4-1 and TRBJ2-7; the match to TRBD2 covers 12 bases. CDR3 length: 14 amino acids. J was trimmed by 6 bases and V by 5 bases; bases with no gene match: 5. The germline V gene has CDR1 MGHRA and CDR2 YSYEKL. CDR3 loop: CASSFAGLAGEQYF. The CDR3 DNA follows: TGCGCCAGCAGCTTCGCGGGACTAGCGGGCGAGCAGTACTTC.

The genes are TRBV2 and TRBJ2-5; 8 positions agree with TRBD2. The germline V gene encodes CDR1 SNHLY and CDR2 FYNNEI. V was pared by 5 bases and J by 4 bases, with 12 bases of the junction left unmatched. The CDR3 runs 16 residues. DNA for the CDR3: TGTGCCAGCAGTCCTGGGGTAGCGGGGAACTCAGAGACCCAGTACTTC. Encoded protein: CASSPGVAGNSETQYF. The whole variable domain, filled in from reference TRBV2 and TRBJ2-5, reads EPEVTQTPSHQVTQMGQEVILRCVPISNHLYFYWYRQILGQKVEFLVSFYNNEISEKSEIFDDQFSVERPDGSNFTLKIRSTKLEDSAMYFCASSPGVAGNSETQYFGPGTRLLVL.

The chain links TRBV11-2 to TRBJ1-2; D uncertain. This CDR3 is built from 15 residues. V gave up 6 bases and J gave up 4 bases, with 18 bases separating them. The germline V gene encodes CDR1 SGHAT and CDR2 FQNNGV. The CDR3 reads CASRSQGQPGYGYTF. In DNA, the CDR3 is TGTGCCAGCAGATCCCAAGGCCAGCCAGGCTATGGCTACACCTTC.

The table lists this clone with a few counts. J is TRBJ1-5 and V is TRBV19; 12 bases map to TRBD1. With V trimmed by 3 bases and J by 7 bases, 10 bases remained unmatched. CDR3 length: 17 residues. In germline, CDR1 is LNHDA, CDR2 SQIVND (reference sequence). The CDR3 sequence is CASSILRGQGARQPQHF. The DNA for the CDR3 is TGTGCCAGTAGTATTTTGAGGGGACAGGGGGCAAGACAGCCCCAGCATTTT. The variable domain in full, with the rest retrieved from reference TRBV19 and TRBJ1-5, is DGGITQSPKYLFRKEGQNVTLSCEQNLNHDAMYWYRQDPGQGLRLIYYSQIVNDFQKGDIAEGYSVSREKKESFPLTVTSAQKNPTAFYLCASSILRGQGARQPQHFGDGTRLSIL.

V is TRBV6-1 and J is TRBJ1-1; 10 bases line up with TRBD1. V lost 5 bases and J lost 10; bases outside the gene matches: 1. CDR1 and CDR2 from the germline V gene are MNHNS and SASEGT. CDR3 size: 11 residues. Here the CDR3 reads CASSWDRGAFF. For the CDR3, the DNA is TGTGCCAGCAGTTGGGACAGGGGAGCTTTCTTT.

The gene calls are TRBV7-9 and TRBJ2-1; 10 bases are a match to TRBD2. The germline CDR1 and CDR2 sequences are SEHNR and FQNEAQ (reference sequence). This CDR3 spans 16 amino acids. V lost 5 bases and J lost 2; bases outside the gene matches: 6. The CDR3 sequence: CASSRTSGTTYNEQFF. In DNA form, the CDR3 reads TGTGCCAGCAGCCGGACTAGCGGAACAACCTACAATGAGCAGTTCTTC.

V usage is TRBV18 and J usage is TRBJ1-3, with unresolved D. Germline-derived CDR1 and CDR2 are KGHSH and LQKENI. CDR3 length equals 14 residues. Trimming cost V 2 bases and J 2 bases, with 7 bases left between them. In DNA, the CDR3 is TGTGCCAGCTCACCAGGGAGGGCTGGAAACACCATATATTTT. It yields the protein CASSPGRAGNTIYF.

This chain connects TRBV4-1 to TRBJ2-7, with 8 bases fitting TRBD2. Trimming removed 4 bases from V and 6 bases from J; junction bases left unmatched: 17. The CDR3 has 17 residues. Germline values: CDR1 MGHRA, CDR2 YSYEKL. The CDR3 DNA is TGCGCCAGCAGCCGCCTCAGCGGGAGCGCCCCGGAGGTCGAGCAGTACTTC. Protein product: CASSRLSGSAPEVEQYF.

The chain links TRBV29-1 to TRBJ2-2; 7 nucleotides align to TRBD2. Trimming at V came to 6 bases and at J to 6 bases, leaving 10 bases not matched to a gene. Germline CDR1 and CDR2: SQVTM and ANQGSEA. This CDR3 comprises 14 residues. The CDR3 sequence is CSVQERGGSGELFF. CDR3 nucleotides: TGCAGCGTGCAGGAGAGGGGAGGGTCCGGGGAGCTGTTTTTT.

This rearrangement joins TRBV5-1 to TRBJ2-7, with 9 bases aligning to TRBD2. Germline-derived CDR1 and CDR2 are SGHRS and YFSETQ. This CDR3 comprises 14 residues. V was pared by 0 bases and J by 3 bases, with 1 base of the junction left unmatched. The CDR3 loop reads CASSLGLADYEQYF. CDR3 coding DNA: TGCGCCAGCAGCTTGGGACTAGCGGACTACGAGCAGTACTTC. Full variable domain (remainder filled in from reference TRBV5-1 and TRBJ2-7): KAGVTQTPRYLIKTRGQQVTLSCSPISGHRSVSWYQQTPGQGLQFLFEYFSETQRNKGNFPGRFSGRQFSNSRSEMNVSTLELGDSALYLCASSLGLADYEQYFGPGTRLTVT.

V gene TRBV13 combines with J gene TRBJ1-1; D is perhaps TRBD1 (5 bases). The CDR3 totals 15 residues. V gave up 0 bases and J gave up 4 bases, with 12 bases separating them. Germline CDR1 reads PRHDT; CDR2 reads FYEKMQ (reference sequence). CDR3: CASSLGSGLVTEAFF. The CDR3 region has the DNA TGTGCCAGCAGCTTAGGATCAGGGTTGGTCACTGAAGCTTTCTTT.

V usage is TRBV6-1 and J usage is TRBJ1-1; D ambiguous. From germline, CDR1 is MNHNS and CDR2 SASEGT. This CDR3 region has 11 residues. The ends were cut back, 9 bases at V and 1 base at J, with 6 bases in the middle. This chain's CDR3 is CASPGNTEAFF. The CDR3 DNA reads as TGTGCCAGTCCGGGGAACACTGAAGCTTTCTTT.

This rearrangement joins TRBV5-5 to TRBJ1-6, with unresolved D. The germline V gene encodes CDR1 SGHKS and CDR2 YYEKEE (reference sequence). The CDR3 runs to 17 residues. V lost 0 bases, J lost 7 bases, and 17 bases lay in between. CDR3 DNA sequence: TGTGCCAGCAGCTTGGGTCCCGGGGTGGCCCTAAATTCACCCCTCCACTTT. It is translated as CASSLGPGVALNSPLHF.

The chain carries TRBV5-1 and TRBJ1-6; D uncertain. The CDR3 loop spans 15 amino acids. The germline gives CDR1 SGHRS, CDR2 YFSETQ. V shed 5 bases and J shed 8 bases, with 17 bases lying between them. In DNA form, the CDR3 reads TGCGCCAGCAGTTCTGGACCGCGGGTCGATTCACCCCTCCACTTT. Its translation is CASSSGPRVDSPLHF.

The V gene is TRBV7-9, the J gene TRBJ1-1; TRBD1 might be the D (5 bases). Germline V gene sequence: CDR1 SEHNR, CDR2 FQNEAQ (reference sequence). V lost 3 bases and J lost 0, with 11 bases in between. This CDR3 has 15 residues. The CDR3 DNA reads as TGTGCCAGCAGCTTGGGCGTGGGGGTGAACACTGAAGCTTTCTTT. This gives the protein CASSLGVGVNTEAFF.

The V and J genes are TRBV7-6 and TRBJ1-1; a possible D gene is TRBD1 (6 bases). The CDR3 runs to 16 residues. V shed 1 base and J shed 4 bases, with 16 bases lying between them. The germline gives CDR1 SGHVS, CDR2 FNYEAQ. CDR3 in amino acids: CASSLGQGRLGTEAFF. The CDR3 DNA reads as TGTGCCAGCAGCTTAGGGCAGGGGCGGTTGGGCACTGAAGCTTTCTTT. Supplemented by reference TRBV7-6 and TRBJ1-1, the full variable domain reads GAGVSQSPRYKVTKRGQDVALRCDPISGHVSLYWYRQALGQGPEFLTYFNYEAQQDKSGLPNDRFSAERPEGSISTLTIQRTEQRDSAMYRCASSLGQGRLGTEAFFGQGTRLTVV.

The chain recombines TRBV2 with TRBJ2-7, with TRBD2 matching 14 bases. V was pared by 6 bases and J by 6 bases, with 4 bases of the junction left unmatched. Germline values: CDR1 SNHLY, CDR2 FYNNEI. The CDR3 is made up of 14 amino acids. The CDR3 nucleotides are TGTGCCAGCAGGGGACTAGCGGGAGTCTCCGAGCAGTACTTC. Translation gives CASRGLAGVSEQYF.

V gene TRBV18 combines with J gene TRBJ1-1; D gene ambiguous. V lost 3 bases, J lost 1 base, and 12 bases lay in between. Per the germline V gene, CDR1 is KGHSH and CDR2 is LQKENI. The CDR3 contains 15 residues. Here the CDR3 reads CASSPAGRGNTEAFF. As DNA, the CDR3 is TGTGCCAGCTCACCGGCTGGGCGGGGGAACACTGAAGCTTTCTTT. The variable domain in full, completed from reference TRBV18 and TRBJ1-1, reads NAGVMQNPRHLVRRRGQEARLRCSPMKGHSHVYWYRQLPEEGLKFMVYLQKENIIDESGMPKERFSAEFPKEGPSILRIQQVVRGDSAAYFCASSPAGRGNTEAFFGQGTRLTVV.

The chain uses TRBV7-9 and TRBJ1-2; D call uncertain. Germline CDR1 SEHNR, CDR2 FQNEAQ (reference sequence). Trimming removed 1 base from V and 4 bases from J, with 7 bases in between. The CDR3 length is 13 residues. The CDR3 DNA sequence: TGTGCCAGCAGCTTAGGGGCGGGCTATGGCTACACCTTC. It translates to CASSLGAGYGYTF.

This chain uses TRBV6-5 with TRBJ1-1; no definite D call. Germline V lookup: CDR1 MNHEY, CDR2 SVGAGI. With 4 bases removed from V and 6 bases from J, the gap between germline ends came to 12 bases. This CDR3 contains 13 residues. CDR3 nucleotide sequence: TGTGCCAGCAGTTCACGTCCTACCGCTGAAGCTTTCTTT. Translated, it gives CASSSRPTAEAFF.

The chain recombines TRBV20-1 with TRBJ1-1; unclear D gene. Germline CDR1 DFQATT, CDR2 SNEGSKA (reference sequence). The CDR3 has 11 amino acids. Trimming removed 3 bases at V and 4 bases at J, with 6 bases between. The CDR3 nucleotides read TGCAGTGCTAGGATAGTCACTGAAGCTTTCTTT. This codes for CSARIVTEAFF.

This chain connects TRBV6-6 to TRBJ2-3, with D possibly TRBD2 on 6 matching bases. CDR3 length: 15 residues. Germline V gene lookup returns CDR1 MNHNY and CDR2 SVGAGI (reference sequence). The V end was cut by 7 bases, the J end by 1 base, with 15 bases between. The CDR3 DNA reads as TGTGCCAGCATGAATCGGGGGTGGGGCACAGATACGCAGTATTTT. This translates into CASMNRGWGTDTQYF.

The V gene is TRBV6-6, the J gene TRBJ1-5, with a weak D call TRBD1 (6 bases). Germline V CDR1 and CDR2: MNHNY, SVGAGI (reference sequence). The CDR3 is 13 amino acids. The V end was cut by 6 bases, the J end by 7 bases, with 13 bases between. The CDR3 is CASRSTGGQPQHF. DNA of the CDR3: TGTGCCAGCAGGTCCACGGGGGGCCAGCCCCAGCATTTT.

This clone appeared once. V usage is TRBV6-5 and J usage is TRBJ2-1; no firm D call. Germline assignment: CDR1 MNHEY and CDR2 SVGAGI. The V end lost 0 bases, the J end lost 4 bases, and 13 bases lay between the germline ends. The length of the CDR3 is 16 residues. The CDR3 DNA is TGTGCCAGCAGTTACTCCCTCGGAAGGGTGTACAATGAGCAGTTCTTC. Protein sequence: CASSYSLGRVYNEQFF.

This clone was found once. This sequence joins TRBV5-3 and TRBJ1-2; 7 nucleotides line up with TRBD1. TRBV5-3 is flagged as an ORF with uncertain function. The junction had 6 bases not matched to a gene; V was cut back by 0 bases and J by 4 bases. CDR3 length: 15 residues. CDR3 sequence reads: CARSLVTGEGYGYTF. The CDR3 nucleotides are TGTGCCAGAAGCTTGGTAACAGGGGAAGGCTATGGCTACACCTTC.

V usage is TRBV18 and J usage is TRBJ1-5; D gene ambiguous. The CDR3 runs 13 residues. The germline CDR1 and CDR2 sequences are KGHSH and LQKENI. The germline V and J ends were trimmed by 6 bases and 5 bases, with 11 bases remaining between them. The CDR3 reads CASSPDGYQPQHF. The CDR3 DNA sequence: TGTGCCAGCTCCCCGGACGGATATCAGCCCCAGCATTTT.